This is a list of T cell receptor beta chains from one sample in a study of shared clonotypes between healthy human individuals. Measured with immunoSEQ multiplex PCR; TCRdb has only the in-frame clones, and not every one. The sample lists about 2,500,000 clones; roughly 92% were seen once. The sequenced sample consisted of naive CD4+ T cells sorted from blood. Every receptor here comes from a young man in good health. Both conserved end residues are part of each CDR3. The D gene is left open where the match is weak. The size entry is marked missing in some rows and otherwise reads once, few, many or a size class.

D: TRBD2; J: TRBJ2-1; size: .; V: TRBV5-1; CDR3: CASSSLAGGSSYNEQFF; DNA: TGCGCCAGCAGCTCTTTAGCGGGGGGGAGCTCCTACAATGAGCAGTTCTTC
D: TRBD1; J: TRBJ1-4; size: .; V: TRBV6-5; CDR3: CASSYDGGRGREKLFF; DNA: TGTGCCAGCAGTTACGACGGCGGCAGGGGGCGTGAAAAACTGTTTTTT
D: .; J: TRBJ2-7; size: .; V: TRBV5-1; CDR3: CASSAGTLLLAGQYEQYF; DNA: TGCGCCAGCAGCGCAGGCACCCTCCTTTTGGCAGGGCAGTACGAGCAGTACTTC
D: .; J: TRBJ1-6; size: .; V: TRBV2; CDR3: CASSVGRNSPLHF; DNA: TGTGCCAGCAGTGTCGGCCGAAATTCACCCCTCCACTTT
D: .; J: TRBJ2-1; size: .; V: TRBV5-1; CDR3: CASSLVGEQFF; DNA: TGCGCCAGCAGCTTGGTAGGTGAGCAGTTCTTC
D: .; J: TRBJ2-7; size: .; V: TRBV19; CDR3: CASSARDRPVYGEQYF; DNA: TGTGCCAGTAGTGCAAGAGACAGGCCTGTATATGGCGAGCAGTACTTC
D: .; J: TRBJ1-3; size: .; V: TRBV5-1; CDR3: CAREPGGTIYF; DNA: TGCGCCAGGGAACCGGGAGGCACCATATATTTT
D: .; J: TRBJ2-3; size: .; V: TRBV7-3; CDR3: CASSYRGGGADTQYF; DNA: TGTGCCAGCAGCTACCGCGGAGGGGGGGCAGATACGCAGTATTTT
D: TRBD1; J: TRBJ1-5; size: few; V: TRBV6-6; CDR3: CASRPTGGGSNQPQHF; DNA: TGTGCCAGCAGGCCCACAGGGGGAGGGAGCAATCAGCCCCAGCATTTT
D: .; J: TRBJ1-2; size: .; V: TRBV18; CDR3: CASSTIGELGGYTF; DNA: TGTGCCAGCTCTACCATAGGGGAATTAGGTGGCTACACCTTC
D: TRBD1; J: TRBJ1-1; size: once; V: TRBV6-5; CDR3: CASSLMLQGLECFF; DNA: TGTGCCAGCAGTTTGATGCTACAGGGGCTAGAGTGCTTCTTT
D: TRBD1; J: TRBJ1-4; size: .; V: TRBV19; CDR3: CASSTGTGGNEKLFF; DNA: TGTGCCAGTAGTACAGGGACAGGTGGTAATGAAAAACTGTTTTTT
D: TRBD2; J: TRBJ2-3; size: .; V: TRBV9; CDR3: CASSVGSGRVTDTQYF; DNA: TGTGCCAGCAGCGTAGGTAGCGGGAGAGTTACAGATACGCAGTATTTT
D: .; J: TRBJ2-7; size: .; V: TRBV6-1; CDR3: CASILIAGTEYEQYF; DNA: TGTGCCAGCATCCTTATAGCGGGGACAGAGTACGAGCAGTACTTC
D: .; J: TRBJ2-4; size: .; V: TRBV4-1; CDR3: CASSQEAGAAKNIQYF; DNA: TGCGCCAGCAGCCAAGAGGCAGGGGCGGCCAAAAACATTCAGTACTTC
D: TRBD1; J: TRBJ2-7; size: .; V: TRBV5-1; CDR3: CASSMTGSEQYF; DNA: TGCGCCAGCAGTATGACAGGGTCCGAGCAGTACTTC
D: TRBD1; J: TRBJ2-6; size: .; V: TRBV5-4; CDR3: CASSLGGQGVIAGANVLTF; DNA: TGTGCCAGCAGCTTGGGAGGGCAGGGGGTTATTGCTGGGGCCAACGTCCTGACTTTC
D: TRBD1; J: TRBJ1-2; size: .; V: TRBV9; CDR3: CASSGTGGARTGYTF; DNA: TGTGCCAGCAGCGGTACAGGGGGCGCCCGGACGGGTTACACCTTC
D: .; J: TRBJ1-3; size: .; V: TRBV15; CDR3: CATSRGHTGGNTIYF; DNA: TGTGCCACCAGCAGAGGGCACACAGGGGGAAACACCATATATTTT
D: TRBD2; J: TRBJ2-5; size: .; V: TRBV5-4; CDR3: CASSLAGGSGSGETQYF; DNA: TGTGCCAGCAGCTTGGCCGGTGGTAGCGGGAGCGGAGAGACCCAGTACTTC
D: .; J: TRBJ1-2; size: .; V: TRBV7-2; CDR3: CASSQDTIGYGYTF; DNA: TGTGCCAGCAGCCAAGACACTATCGGGTATGGCTACACCTTC
D: .; J: TRBJ1-6; size: .; V: TRBV30; CDR3: CAWGRDTDNSPLHF; DNA: TGTGCCTGGGGCCGGGACACCGATAATTCACCCCTCCACTTT
D: TRBD1; J: TRBJ2-1; size: .; V: TRBV9; CDR3: CASSVLGQGAPYEQFF; DNA: TGTGCCAGCAGCGTACTCGGACAGGGGGCGCCTTATGAGCAGTTCTTC
D: TRBD2; J: TRBJ2-1; size: .; V: TRBV10-1; CDR3: CASKRLAGVNEQFF; DNA: TGCGCCAGCAAGAGACTAGCGGGAGTTAATGAGCAGTTCTTC
D: .; J: TRBJ1-2; size: .; V: TRBV28; CDR3: CASSLLGAYGYTF; DNA: TGTGCCAGCAGTTTGTTGGGAGCCTATGGCTACACCTTC
D: .; J: TRBJ1-2; size: .; V: TRBV12-2; CDR3: CASRLGWDTTNYGYTF; DNA: TGTGCAAGTCGCTTAGGATGGGACACTACTAACTATGGCTACACCTTC
D: TRBD2; J: TRBJ2-3; size: .; V: TRBV9; CDR3: CASSVVAGASADTQYF; DNA: TGTGCCAGCAGCGTCGTAGCGGGAGCAAGCGCAGATACGCAGTATTTT
D: .; J: TRBJ1-2; size: .; V: TRBV9; CDR3: CASSVGRGGIARGYTF; DNA: TGTGCCAGCAGCGTAGGTAGAGGGGGAATTGCCCGGGGCTACACCTTC
D: .; J: TRBJ1-3; size: .; V: TRBV11-3; CDR3: CASSLEGRPQDTIYF; DNA: TGTGCCAGCAGCTTAGAGGGGCGGCCCCAGGACACCATATATTTT
D: .; J: TRBJ2-7; size: once; V: TRBV7-2; CDR3: CASSLALVSGEQYF; DNA: TGTGCCAGCAGCTTAGCTCTGGTCTCGGGCGAGCAGTACTTC
D: .; J: TRBJ2-7; size: .; V: TRBV7-6; CDR3: CASSLDSGNYEQYF; DNA: TGTGCCAGCAGCTTAGACTCGGGCAACTACGAGCAGTACTTC
D: .; J: TRBJ2-2; size: .; V: TRBV10-3; CDR3: CAISVGTDTGELFF; DNA: TGTGCCATCAGTGTGGGGACCGACACCGGGGAGCTGTTTTTC
D: .; J: TRBJ2-2; size: once; V: TRBV7-6; CDR3: CASSIKDGNTGELFF; DNA: TGTGCCAGCAGCATCAAGGACGGGAACACCGGGGAGCTGTTTTTT
D: TRBD1; J: TRBJ1-1; size: .; V: TRBV7-8; CDR3: CASSLMRTGSGGDTEAFF; DNA: TGTGCCAGCAGCTTAATGAGGACAGGTTCTGGAGGGGACACTGAAGCTTTCTTT
D: .; J: TRBJ2-7; size: .; V: TRBV6-1; CDR3: CATASTGLGSYEQYF; DNA: TGTGCCACCGCGTCCACAGGGTTGGGCTCCTACGAGCAGTACTTC
D: TRBD1; J: TRBJ1-1; size: .; V: TRBV27; CDR3: CASRPDRGVARAFF; DNA: TGTGCCAGCAGACCCGACAGGGGAGTGGCCCGTGCTTTCTTT
D: TRBD1; J: TRBJ1-1; size: .; V: TRBV28; CDR3: CASTILQGARWAFF; DNA: TGTGCCAGCACCATCTTACAGGGGGCACGTTGGGCTTTCTTT
D: .; J: TRBJ2-1; size: .; V: TRBV12-5; CDR3: CASGGHNEQFF; DNA: TGTGCTAGTGGCGGACACAATGAGCAGTTCTTC
D: TRBD1; J: TRBJ1-5; size: .; V: TRBV4-1; CDR3: CASSLQQGDQPQHF; DNA: TGCGCCAGCAGCCTTCAACAGGGGGATCAGCCCCAGCATTTT
D: .; J: TRBJ1-6; size: .; V: TRBV30; CDR3: CAWSVYGKAGPYNSPLHF; DNA: TGTGCCTGGAGTGTTTATGGGAAGGCTGGCCCCTATAATTCACCCCTCCACTTT
D: .; J: TRBJ1-2; size: .; V: TRBV28; CDR3: CASSFRYGYTF; DNA: TGTGCCAGCAGCTTCAGATATGGCTACACCTTC
D: TRBD1; J: TRBJ1-1; size: .; V: TRBV18; CDR3: CASSPPTGTVNTEAFF; DNA: TGTGCCAGCTCACCACCCACCGGGACAGTGAACACTGAAGCTTTCTTT
D: TRBD1; J: TRBJ2-7; size: once; V: TRBV4-1; CDR3: CASSPRTGPYEQYF; DNA: TGCGCCAGCAGCCCCCGGACAGGCCCCTACGAGCAGTACTTC
D: .; J: TRBJ2-7; size: .; V: TRBV19; CDR3: CASTSGDFSAGPYEQYF; DNA: .
D: .; J: TRBJ1-1; size: .; V: TRBV5-4; CDR3: CASSFQGLTEAFF; DNA: TGTGCCAGCAGCTTCCAAGGGTTGACTGAAGCTTTCTTT
D: .; J: TRBJ2-7; size: .; V: TRBV6-1; CDR3: CASRGTVSYEQYF; DNA: TGTGCCAGCAGGGGGACCGTTTCCTACGAGCAGTACTTC
D: TRBD1; J: TRBJ2-4; size: once; V: TRBV19; CDR3: CASSIETGRYIQYF; DNA: TGTGCCAGTAGTATAGAGACAGGGAGATACATTCAGTACTTC
D: .; J: TRBJ2-2; size: .; V: TRBV6-5; CDR3: CASSYSRASRRGELFF; DNA: TGTGCCAGCAGTTACTCAAGGGCCTCCCGGAGAGGGGAGCTGTTTTTT
D: .; J: TRBJ2-3; size: .; V: TRBV9; CDR3: CASSVVATDTQYF; DNA: TGTGCCAGCAGCGTAGTAGCAACAGATACGCAGTATTTT
D: .; J: TRBJ2-5; size: once; V: TRBV7-2; CDR3: CASSLRGAETQYF; DNA: TGTGCCAGCAGCTTACGAGGGGCCGAGACCCAGTACTTC
D: TRBD1; J: TRBJ1-2; size: .; V: TRBV11-2; CDR3: CASSFDRGRDGYTF; DNA: TGTGCCAGCAGCTTTGACAGGGGTCGCGATGGCTACACCTTC
D: TRBD2; J: TRBJ2-3; size: .; V: TRBV7-9; CDR3: CASSLGGLAGVGDTQYF; DNA: TGTGCCAGCAGCTTGGGGGGACTAGCGGGAGTCGGGGATACGCAGTATTTT
D: .; J: TRBJ1-3; size: .; V: TRBV15; CDR3: CATANGGTGNTIYF; DNA: TGTGCCACCGCCAACGGGGGAACTGGAAACACCATATATTTT
D: TRBD1; J: TRBJ2-1; size: .; V: TRBV6-5; CDR3: CASSYRGGTGVNEQFF; DNA: TGTGCCAGCAGTTATAGGGGCGGGACAGGGGTCAATGAGCAGTTCTTC